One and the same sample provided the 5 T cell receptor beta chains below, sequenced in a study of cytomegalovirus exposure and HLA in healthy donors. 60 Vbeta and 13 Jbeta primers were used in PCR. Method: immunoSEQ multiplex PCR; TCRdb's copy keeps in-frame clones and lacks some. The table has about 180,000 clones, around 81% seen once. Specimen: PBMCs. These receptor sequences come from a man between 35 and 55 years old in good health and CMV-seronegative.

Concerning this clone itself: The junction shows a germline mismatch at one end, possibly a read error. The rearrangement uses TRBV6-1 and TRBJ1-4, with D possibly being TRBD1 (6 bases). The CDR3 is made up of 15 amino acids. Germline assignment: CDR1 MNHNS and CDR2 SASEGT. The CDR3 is CATGQGSVGNGKLFF. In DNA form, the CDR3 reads TGTGCAACAGGGCAGGGGTCGGTCGGGAATGGAAAACTGTTTTTT.

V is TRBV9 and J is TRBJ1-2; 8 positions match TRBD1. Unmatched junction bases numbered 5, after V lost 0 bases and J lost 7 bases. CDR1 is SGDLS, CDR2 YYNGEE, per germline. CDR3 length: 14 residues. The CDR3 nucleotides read TGTGCCAGCAGCGTAGGCAGGGGGCGAGGTGGCTACACCTTC. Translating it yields CASSVGRGRGGYTF.

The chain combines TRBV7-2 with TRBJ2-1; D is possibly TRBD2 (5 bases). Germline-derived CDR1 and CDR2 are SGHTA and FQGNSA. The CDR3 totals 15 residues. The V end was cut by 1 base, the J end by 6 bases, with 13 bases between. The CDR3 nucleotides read TGTGCCAGCAGCTTAGTCGCGGATGCGGGCAATGAGCAGTTCTTC. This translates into CASSLVADAGNEQFF.

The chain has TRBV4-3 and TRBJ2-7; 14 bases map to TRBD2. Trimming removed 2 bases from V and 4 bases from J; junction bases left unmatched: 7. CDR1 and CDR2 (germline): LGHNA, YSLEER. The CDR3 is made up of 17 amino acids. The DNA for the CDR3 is TGCGCCAGCAGCCAACAATTGGGACTAGCGGGAGAATACGAGCAGTACTTC. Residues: CASSQQLGLAGEYEQYF.

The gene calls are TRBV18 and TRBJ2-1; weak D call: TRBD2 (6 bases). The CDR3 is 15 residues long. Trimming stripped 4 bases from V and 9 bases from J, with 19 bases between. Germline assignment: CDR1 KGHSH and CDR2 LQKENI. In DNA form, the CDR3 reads TGTGCCAGCTCACGAAGTATAGCGGAGCCCACTGAGCAGTTCTTC. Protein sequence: CASSRSIAEPTEQFF.